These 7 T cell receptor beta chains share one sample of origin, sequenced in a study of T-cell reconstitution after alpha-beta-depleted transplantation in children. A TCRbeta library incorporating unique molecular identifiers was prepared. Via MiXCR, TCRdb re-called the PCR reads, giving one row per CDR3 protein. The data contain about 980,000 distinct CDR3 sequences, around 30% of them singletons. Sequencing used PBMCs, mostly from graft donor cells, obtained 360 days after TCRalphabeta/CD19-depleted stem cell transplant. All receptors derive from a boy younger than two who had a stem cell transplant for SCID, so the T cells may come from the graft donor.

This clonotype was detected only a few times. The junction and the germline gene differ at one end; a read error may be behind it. CDR3 sequence: CASSLAMGNSEAFF. CDR3 DNA: TGCGCCAGCAGCTTGGCGATGGGGAACTCTGAAGCTTTCTTT. The chain has TRBV5-1 and TRBJ1-1; D is unclear. The germline gives CDR1 SGHRS, CDR2 YFSETQ. The CDR3 is 14 amino acids.

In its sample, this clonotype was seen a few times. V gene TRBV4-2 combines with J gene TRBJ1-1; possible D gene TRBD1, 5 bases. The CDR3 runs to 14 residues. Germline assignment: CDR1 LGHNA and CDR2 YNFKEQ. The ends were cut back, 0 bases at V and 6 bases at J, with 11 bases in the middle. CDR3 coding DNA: TGTGCCAGCAGCCAAGATCTTGGGGGTCCTGAAGCTTTCTTT. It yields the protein CASSQDLGGPEAFF.

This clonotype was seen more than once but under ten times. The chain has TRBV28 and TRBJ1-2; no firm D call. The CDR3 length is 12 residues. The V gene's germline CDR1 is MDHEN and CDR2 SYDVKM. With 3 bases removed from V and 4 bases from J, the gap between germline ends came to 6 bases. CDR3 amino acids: CASSFRGYGYTF. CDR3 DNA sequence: TGTGCCAGCAGTTTTCGCGGCTATGGCTACACCTTC.

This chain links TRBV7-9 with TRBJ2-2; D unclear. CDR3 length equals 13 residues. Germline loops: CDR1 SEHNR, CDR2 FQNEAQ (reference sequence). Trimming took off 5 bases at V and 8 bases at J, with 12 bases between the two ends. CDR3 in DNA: TGTGCCAGCAGCCCGCCCGGCGCGGGGGAGCTGTTTTTT. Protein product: CASSPPGAGELFF.

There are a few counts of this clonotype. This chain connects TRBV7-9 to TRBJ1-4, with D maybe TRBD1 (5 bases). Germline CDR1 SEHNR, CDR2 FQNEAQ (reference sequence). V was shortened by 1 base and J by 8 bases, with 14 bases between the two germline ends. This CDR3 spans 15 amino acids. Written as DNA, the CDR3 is TGTGCCAGCAGCTTAGAGCGGCCGACAGAAGAAAAACTGTTTTTT. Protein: CASSLERPTEEKLFF. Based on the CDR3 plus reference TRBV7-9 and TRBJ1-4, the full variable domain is DTGVSQNPRHKITKRGQNVTFRCDPISEHNRLYWYRQTLGQGPEFLTYFQNEAQLEKSRLLSDRFSAERPKGSFSTLEIQRTEQGDSAMYLCASSLERPTEEKLFFGSGTQLSVL.

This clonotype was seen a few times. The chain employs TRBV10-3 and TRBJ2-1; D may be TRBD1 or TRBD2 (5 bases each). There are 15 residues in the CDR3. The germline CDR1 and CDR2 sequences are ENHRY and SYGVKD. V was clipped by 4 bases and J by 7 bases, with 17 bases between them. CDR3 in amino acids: CAISVWGLRVNEQFF. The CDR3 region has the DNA TGTGCCATCAGTGTATGGGGGTTAAGGGTAAATGAGCAGTTCTTC.

CDR3 DNA sequence: TGCAGTGCTACAAACAGGGGGCAGATCTACGAGCAGTACTTC. Its protein product is CSATNRGQIYEQYF. The chain is built from TRBV20-1 and TRBJ2-7, with 9 bases identical to TRBD1. Germline-derived CDR1 and CDR2 are DFQATT and SNEGSKA (reference sequence). The CDR3 spans 14 residues. V trimming: 4 bases; J trimming: 3 bases; junction bases outside the gene matches: 7.